This TCR beta chain was retrieved from a study of cytotoxic CD8 clonotypes in ibrutinib-treated CLL. CDR1 is SNHLY, CDR2 FYNNEI, per germline. The CDR3 spans 15 residues. The V gene lost 2 bases and the J gene lost 4 bases, with 11 bases spanning the gap. This table comes from immunoSEQ multiplex PCR, and its TCRdb copy is limited to in-frame clones, with some not included. The table lists about 150,000 clones, roughly three quarters of them singletons. This clone was counted between two and nine times. This clonotype originated in a human donor with chronic lymphocytic leukemia. The sequences come from PBMCs, collected after 24 months of ibrutinib treatment. This chain links TRBV2 with TRBJ1-4; no clear D gene. Written as DNA, the CDR3 is TGTGCCAGCAGTGAACAAGGGCAGGTTAATGAAAAACTGTTTTTT. The encoded protein is CASSEQGQVNEKLFF.